This TCR beta chain was recorded in a study of a mutant IDH1 vaccine in newly diagnosed glioma. Study background: Treated patients had a mean age of about 40 years and a sex split that was roughly 60% male and roughly 40% female.

This clone appeared once. What it binds is not known. General study points: With respect to changes in top peripheral T cell clonotypes, pseudoprogression seemed unrelated. Among patients, roughly 94% showed immune responses induced by the vaccine.

Time point reported: baseline, week 1 (first vaccination visit). Treatment in this sample: pre-vaccination baseline after standard-of-care therapy. Generated by immunoSEQ multiplex PCR, the TCRdb table keeps only in-frame clones and is missing some. This repertoire shows roughly 51,000 clones, 75% to 90% found once; its top ten account for approximately 2.5%. The V gene lost 5 bases and the J gene lost 2 bases, with 14 bases spanning the gap. The CDR3 consists of 15 residues. Germline V gene sequence: CDR1 SNHLY, CDR2 FYNNEI. The sequence came from a man aged 40-55 years with glioma. The specimen comprised PBMCs, sampled from a glioma patient treated with radiotherapy, temozolomide or both. The chain is built from TRBV2 and TRBJ2-3, with D perhaps TRBD2 (6 bases). CDR3 sequence reads: CASSPSSGYTDTQYF. CDR3 nucleotides: TGTGCCAGCAGTCCTAGCAGCGGGTACACAGATACGCAGTATTTT.